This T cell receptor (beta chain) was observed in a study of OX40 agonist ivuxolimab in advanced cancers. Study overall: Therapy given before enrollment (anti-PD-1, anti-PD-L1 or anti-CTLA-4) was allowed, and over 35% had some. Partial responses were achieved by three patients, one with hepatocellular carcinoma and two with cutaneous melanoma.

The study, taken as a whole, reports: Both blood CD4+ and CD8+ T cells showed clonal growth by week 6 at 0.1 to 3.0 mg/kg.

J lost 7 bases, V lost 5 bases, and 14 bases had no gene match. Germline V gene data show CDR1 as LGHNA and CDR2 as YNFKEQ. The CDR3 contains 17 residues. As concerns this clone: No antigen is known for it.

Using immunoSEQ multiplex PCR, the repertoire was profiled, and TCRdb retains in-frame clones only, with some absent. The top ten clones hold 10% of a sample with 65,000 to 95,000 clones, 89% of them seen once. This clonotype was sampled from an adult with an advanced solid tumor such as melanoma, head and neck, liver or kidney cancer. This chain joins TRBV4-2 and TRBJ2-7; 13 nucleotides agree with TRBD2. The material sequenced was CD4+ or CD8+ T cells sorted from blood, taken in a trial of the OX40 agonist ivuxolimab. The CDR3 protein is CASSTRTSGSTSGEQYF. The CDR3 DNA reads TGTGCCAGCAGCACTCGGACTAGCGGGAGTACTTCGGGAGAGCAGTACTTC.